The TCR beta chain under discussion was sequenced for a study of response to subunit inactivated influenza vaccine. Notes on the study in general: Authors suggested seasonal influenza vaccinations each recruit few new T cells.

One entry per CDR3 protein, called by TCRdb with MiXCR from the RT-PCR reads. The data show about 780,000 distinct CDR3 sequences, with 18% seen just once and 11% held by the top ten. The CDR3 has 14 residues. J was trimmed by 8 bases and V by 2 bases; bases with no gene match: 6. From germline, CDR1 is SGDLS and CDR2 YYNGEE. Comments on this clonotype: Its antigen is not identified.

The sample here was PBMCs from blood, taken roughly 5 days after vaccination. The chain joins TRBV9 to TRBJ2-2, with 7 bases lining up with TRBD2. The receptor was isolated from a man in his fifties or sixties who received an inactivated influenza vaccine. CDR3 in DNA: TGTGCCAGCAGCGTCCTCAGTAGCGGGGGGGAGCTGTTTTTT. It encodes CASSVLSSGGELFF.